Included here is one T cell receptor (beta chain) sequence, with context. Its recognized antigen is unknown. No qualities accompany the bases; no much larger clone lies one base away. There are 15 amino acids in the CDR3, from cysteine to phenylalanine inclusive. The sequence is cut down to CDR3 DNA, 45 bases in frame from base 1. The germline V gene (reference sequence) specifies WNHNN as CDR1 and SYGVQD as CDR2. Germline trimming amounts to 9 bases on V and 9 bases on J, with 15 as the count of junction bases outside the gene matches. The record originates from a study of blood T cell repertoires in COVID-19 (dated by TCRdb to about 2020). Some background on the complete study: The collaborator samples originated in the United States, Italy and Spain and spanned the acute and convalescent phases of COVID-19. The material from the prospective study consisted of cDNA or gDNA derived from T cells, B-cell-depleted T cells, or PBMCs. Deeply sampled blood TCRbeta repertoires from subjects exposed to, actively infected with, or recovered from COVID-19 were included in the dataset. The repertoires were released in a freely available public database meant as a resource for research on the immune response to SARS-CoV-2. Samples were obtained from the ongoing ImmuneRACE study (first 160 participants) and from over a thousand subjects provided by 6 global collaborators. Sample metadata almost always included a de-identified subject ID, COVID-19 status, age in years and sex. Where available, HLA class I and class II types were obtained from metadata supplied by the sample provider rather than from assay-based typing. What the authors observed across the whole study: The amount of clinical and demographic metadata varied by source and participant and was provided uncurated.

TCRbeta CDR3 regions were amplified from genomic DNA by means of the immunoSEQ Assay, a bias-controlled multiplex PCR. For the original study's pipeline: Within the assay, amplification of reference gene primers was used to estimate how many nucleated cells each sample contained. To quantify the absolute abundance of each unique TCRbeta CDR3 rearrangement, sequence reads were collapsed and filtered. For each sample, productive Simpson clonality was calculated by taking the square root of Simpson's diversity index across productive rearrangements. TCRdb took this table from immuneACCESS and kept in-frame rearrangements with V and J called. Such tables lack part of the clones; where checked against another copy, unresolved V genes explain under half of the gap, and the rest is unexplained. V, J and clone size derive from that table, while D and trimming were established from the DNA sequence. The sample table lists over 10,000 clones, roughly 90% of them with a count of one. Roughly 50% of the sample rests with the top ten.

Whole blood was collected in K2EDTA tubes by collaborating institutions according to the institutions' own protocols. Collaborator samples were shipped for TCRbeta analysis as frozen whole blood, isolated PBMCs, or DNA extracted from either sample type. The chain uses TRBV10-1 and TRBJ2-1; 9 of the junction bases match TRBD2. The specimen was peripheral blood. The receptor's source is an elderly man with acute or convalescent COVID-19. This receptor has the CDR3 CASSGEGSGSGEQFF. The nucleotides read TGCGCCAGTTCCGGCGAAGGTAGCGGGAGCGGTGAGCAGTTCTTC.